The present entry profiles one T cell receptor beta chain with its context. The antigen is unknown. The CDR3 extends over 13 amino acids. Germline assignment: CDR1 SEHNR and CDR2 FQNEAQ (reference sequence). The assay was immunoSEQ multiplex PCR, and TCRdb's table has in-frame clones only and misses some. The sample lists about 2.3 million clones, 85% to 95% occurring once. The data stem from a study of shared clonotypes between healthy human individuals. Whole-study findings and limits: Clonotypes shared by all four donors outscored non-shared clonotypes in generation probability.

The TCR originated in a man younger than 35 in good health. Some clones in this sample may be carry-over from other donors' samples. Sequencing input: naive CD4+ T cells from PBMCs. Sample subset: CD45RA+ positively selected. The chain employs TRBV7-9 and TRBJ2-5; D gene unclear. The DNA end lines up better with TRBJ2-7; the J call may be wrong. CDR3 bases: TGTGCCAGCAGCTTACTTACAGCCTACGAGCAGTACTTC. Its protein product is CASSLLTAYEQYF.